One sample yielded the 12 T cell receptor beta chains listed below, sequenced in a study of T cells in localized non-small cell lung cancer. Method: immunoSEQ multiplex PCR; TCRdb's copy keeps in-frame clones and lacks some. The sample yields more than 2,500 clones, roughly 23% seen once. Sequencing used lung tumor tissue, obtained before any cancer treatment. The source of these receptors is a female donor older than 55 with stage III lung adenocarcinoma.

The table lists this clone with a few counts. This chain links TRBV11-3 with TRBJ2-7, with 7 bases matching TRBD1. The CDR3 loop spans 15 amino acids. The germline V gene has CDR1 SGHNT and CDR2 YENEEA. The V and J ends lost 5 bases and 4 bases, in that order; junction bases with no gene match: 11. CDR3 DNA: TGTGCCAGCAGCCCTAATCTACCGGGACAGTACGAGCAGTACTTC. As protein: CASSPNLPGQYEQYF.

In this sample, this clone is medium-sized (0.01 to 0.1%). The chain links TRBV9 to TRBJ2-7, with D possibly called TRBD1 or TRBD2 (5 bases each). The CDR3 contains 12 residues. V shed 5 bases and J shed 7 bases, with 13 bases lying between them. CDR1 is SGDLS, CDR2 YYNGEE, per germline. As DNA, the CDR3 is TGTGCCAGCAGTGTCGGGGCTGCGGAGCAGTACTTC. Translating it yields CASSVGAAEQYF.

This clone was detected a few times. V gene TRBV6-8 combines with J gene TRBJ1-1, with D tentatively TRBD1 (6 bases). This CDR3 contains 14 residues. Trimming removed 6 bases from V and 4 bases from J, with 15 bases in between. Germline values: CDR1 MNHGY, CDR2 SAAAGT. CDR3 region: CASRPTGLVTEAFF. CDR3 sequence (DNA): TGTGCCAGCAGACCGACAGGTTTGGTCACTGAAGCTTTCTTT.

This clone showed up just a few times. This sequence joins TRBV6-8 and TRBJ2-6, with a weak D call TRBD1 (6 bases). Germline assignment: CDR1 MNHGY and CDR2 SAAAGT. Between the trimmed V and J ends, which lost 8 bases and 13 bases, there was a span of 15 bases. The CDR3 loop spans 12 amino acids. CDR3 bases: TGTGCCAGCGGTCGGGACATTGAGGTCCTGACTTTC. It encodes CASGRDIEVLTF.

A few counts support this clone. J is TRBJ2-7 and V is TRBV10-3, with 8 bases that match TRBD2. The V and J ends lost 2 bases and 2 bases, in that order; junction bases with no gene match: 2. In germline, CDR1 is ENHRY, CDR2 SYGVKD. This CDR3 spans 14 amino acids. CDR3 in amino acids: CAISEVAGPYEQYF. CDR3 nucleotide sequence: TGTGCCATCAGTGAGGTAGCGGGACCCTACGAGCAGTACTTC.

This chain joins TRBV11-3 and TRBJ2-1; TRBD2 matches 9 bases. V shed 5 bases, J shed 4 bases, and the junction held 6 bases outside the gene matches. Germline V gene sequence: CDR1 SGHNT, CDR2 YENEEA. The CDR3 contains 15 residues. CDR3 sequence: CASSQTSGGYNEQFF. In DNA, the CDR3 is TGTGCCAGCAGCCAGACTAGCGGAGGGTACAATGAGCAGTTCTTC.

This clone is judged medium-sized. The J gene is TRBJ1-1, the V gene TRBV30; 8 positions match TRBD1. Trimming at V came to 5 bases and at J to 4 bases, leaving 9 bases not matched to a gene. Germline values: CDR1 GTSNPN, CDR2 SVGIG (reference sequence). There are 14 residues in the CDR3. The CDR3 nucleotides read TGTGCCTGGGAGACAGGGGCTAGGGGCACTGAAGCTTTCTTT. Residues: CAWETGARGTEAFF.

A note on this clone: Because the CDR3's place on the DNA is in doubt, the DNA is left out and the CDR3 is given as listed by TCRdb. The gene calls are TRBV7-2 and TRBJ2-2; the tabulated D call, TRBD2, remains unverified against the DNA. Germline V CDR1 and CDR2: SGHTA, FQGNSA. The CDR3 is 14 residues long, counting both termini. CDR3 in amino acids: CASSLGLRAGELFF.

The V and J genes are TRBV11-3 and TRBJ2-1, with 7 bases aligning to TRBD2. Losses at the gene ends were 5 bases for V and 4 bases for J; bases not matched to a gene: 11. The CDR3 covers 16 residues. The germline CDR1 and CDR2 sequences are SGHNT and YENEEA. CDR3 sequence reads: CASSPGRGSRYNEQFF. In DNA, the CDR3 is TGTGCCAGCAGCCCGGGGCGCGGGAGTAGGTACAATGAGCAGTTCTTC. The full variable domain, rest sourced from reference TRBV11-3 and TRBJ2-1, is EAGVVQSPRYKIIEKKQPVAFWCNPISGHNTLYWYLQNLGQGPELLIRYENEEAVDDSQLPKDRFSAERLKGVDSTLKIQPAELGDSAVYLCASSPGRGSRYNEQFFGPGTRLTVL.

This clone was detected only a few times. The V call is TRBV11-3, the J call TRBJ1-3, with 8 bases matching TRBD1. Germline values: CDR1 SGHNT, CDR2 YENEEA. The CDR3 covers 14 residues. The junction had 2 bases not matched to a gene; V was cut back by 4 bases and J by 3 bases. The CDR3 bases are TGTGCCAGCAGCTCAACAGGGGGTGGAAACACCATATATTTT. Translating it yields CASSSTGGGNTIYF.

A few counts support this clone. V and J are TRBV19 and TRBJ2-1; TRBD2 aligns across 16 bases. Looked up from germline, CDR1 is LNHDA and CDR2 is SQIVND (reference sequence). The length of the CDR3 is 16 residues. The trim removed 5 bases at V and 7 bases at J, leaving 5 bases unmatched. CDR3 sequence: CASSGGTSGRANEQFF. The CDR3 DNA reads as TGTGCCAGTAGTGGGGGGACTAGCGGGAGGGCAAATGAGCAGTTCTTC.

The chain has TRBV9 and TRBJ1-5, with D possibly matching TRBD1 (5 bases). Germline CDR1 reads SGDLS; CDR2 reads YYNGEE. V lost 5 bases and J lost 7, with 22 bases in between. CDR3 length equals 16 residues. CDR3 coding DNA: TGTGCCAGCAGTGAAATCAGGGCAGGGTTAGGGCAGCCCCAGCATTTT. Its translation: CASSEIRAGLGQPQHF.